These T cell receptor beta chains were read from a single sample in a study of blood T cell repertoires in COVID-19. TCRdb's table, derived via immunoSEQ multiplex PCR, lists solely in-frame clones and lacks some. The repertoire includes over 150,000 clones, more than 60% of them detected once, and roughly 8.3% sits in the top ten. The sequencing sample was made of peripheral blood. The origin of the receptors is a man aged 55 to 69 with acute or convalescent COVID-19. Each CDR3 is given without its conserved first and last residue. Clone size is not always given. Where it is, it says once, few, many or a class for expanded clones.

TRBJ2-3,-,TRBV25-1,11,ASRQASTDTQY
TRBJ1-5,few,TRBV11-2,12,ASSSGTGNQPQH
TRBJ1-1,-,TRBV7-8,13,ASSPRQAINTEAF
TRBJ1-2,many,TRBV7-2,11,ASRFLPGEKGT
TRBJ2-1,-,TRBV10-2,13,ASTGEGADYNEQF
TRBJ1-1,once,TRBV30,11,AWTRAGNTEAF
TRBJ1-6,-,TRBV9,15,ASSVAAFGAANSPLH
TRBJ1-1,-,TRBV9,14,ASSRFPGQGNTEAF
TRBJ2-4,few,TRBV15,16,ATSRDFGTGGPKNIQY
TRBJ1-1,-,TRBV4-3,12,ASSQVQGNTEAF
TRBJ1-1,-,TRBV5-6,15,ASSYYRGPRKSTEAF
TRBJ1-1,-,TRBV7-6,13,ASSPALAVNTEAF
TRBJ2-7,once,TRBV28,12,ASSPDSIIYEQY
TRBJ1-6,few,TRBV9,13,ASSVDLRDNSPLH
TRBJ1-2,-,TRBV7-6,9,ASSRTGPYT
TRBJ2-3,-,TRBV5-6,12,ASSLGQHTDTQY
TRBJ2-2,-,TRBV7-9,13,ASSFPATRTGELF
TRBJ2-3,-,TRBV7-8,14,ASRPGLAPFTDTQY
TRBJ1-2,-,TRBV5-1,12,ASSLWTGEYGYT
TRBJ2-3,-,TRBV15,16,ATSSDSLGGQVTDTQY
TRBJ1-6,-,TRBV5-1,11,ASSWDRDSPLH
TRBJ1-2,-,TRBV11-2,10,ASSYRGQIYT
TRBJ2-1,-,TRBV12-5,14,ASGLSATAAYNEQF
TRBJ2-7,-,TRBV15,12,ATSRGTSGEEQY
TRBJ1-1,-,TRBV19,12,ASSIGVYGTEAF